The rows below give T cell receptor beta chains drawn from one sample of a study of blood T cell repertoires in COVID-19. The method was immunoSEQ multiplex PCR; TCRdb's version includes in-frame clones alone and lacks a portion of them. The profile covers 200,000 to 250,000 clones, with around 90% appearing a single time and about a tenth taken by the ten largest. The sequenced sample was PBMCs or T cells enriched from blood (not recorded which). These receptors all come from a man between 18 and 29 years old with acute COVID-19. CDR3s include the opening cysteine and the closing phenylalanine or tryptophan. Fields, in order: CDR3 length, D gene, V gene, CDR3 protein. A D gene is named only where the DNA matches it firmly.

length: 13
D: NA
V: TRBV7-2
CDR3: CASSLYGNQPQHF

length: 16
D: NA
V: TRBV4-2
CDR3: CASSQDQVQVSDEQYF

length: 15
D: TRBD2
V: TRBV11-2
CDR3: CASRKAGGRTGELFF

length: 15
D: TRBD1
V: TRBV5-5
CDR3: CASSPRQGLTYEQYF

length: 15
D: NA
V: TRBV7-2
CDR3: CASSSQDFGTDTQYF

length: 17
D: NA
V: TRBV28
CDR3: CASRPPRREVVPYEQYF

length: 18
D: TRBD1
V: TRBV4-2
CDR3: CASSQDPIWDRENYGYTF

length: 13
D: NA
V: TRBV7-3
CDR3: CASSQQGVREQYF

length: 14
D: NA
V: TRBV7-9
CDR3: CASSLVTVSYGYTF

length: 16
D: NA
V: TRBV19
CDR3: CASSIITGDRTDTQYF

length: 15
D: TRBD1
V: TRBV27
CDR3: CASRTGTERNSPLHF